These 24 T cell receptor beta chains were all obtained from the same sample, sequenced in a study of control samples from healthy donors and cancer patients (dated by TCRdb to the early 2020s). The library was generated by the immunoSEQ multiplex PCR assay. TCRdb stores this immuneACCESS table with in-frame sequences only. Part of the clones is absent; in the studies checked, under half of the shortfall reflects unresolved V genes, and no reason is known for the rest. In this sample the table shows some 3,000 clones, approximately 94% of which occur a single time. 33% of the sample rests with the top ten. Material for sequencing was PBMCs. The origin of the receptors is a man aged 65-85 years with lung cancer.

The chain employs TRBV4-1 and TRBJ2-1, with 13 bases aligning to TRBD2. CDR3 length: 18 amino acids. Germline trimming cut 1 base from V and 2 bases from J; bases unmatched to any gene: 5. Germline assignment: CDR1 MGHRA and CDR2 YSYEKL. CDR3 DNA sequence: TGCGCCAGCAGCCAAGGGGGACTAGCGGGGACCCCCTACAATGAGCAGTTCTTC. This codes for CASSQGGLAGTPYNEQFF.

This CDR3 is CASSVVILGQGFQDEQFF. In nucleotides, the CDR3 is TGTGCCAGCAGCGTAGTAATCCTGGGACAGGGGTTTCAGGATGAGCAGTTCTTC. The V and J genes are TRBV9 and TRBJ2-1; TRBD1 aligns across 10 bases. V dropped 0 bases and J dropped 8; count of bases not matched to a gene: 14. The germline CDR1 and CDR2 sequences are SGDLS and YYNGEE. This CDR3 has 18 amino acids.

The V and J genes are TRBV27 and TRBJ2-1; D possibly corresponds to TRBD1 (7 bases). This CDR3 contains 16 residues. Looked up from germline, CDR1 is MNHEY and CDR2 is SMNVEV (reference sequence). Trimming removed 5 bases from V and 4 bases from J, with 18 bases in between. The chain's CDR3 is CASSPTGEGGYNEQFF. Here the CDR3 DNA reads TGTGCCAGCAGTCCTACAGGGGAAGGAGGGTACAATGAGCAGTTCTTC.

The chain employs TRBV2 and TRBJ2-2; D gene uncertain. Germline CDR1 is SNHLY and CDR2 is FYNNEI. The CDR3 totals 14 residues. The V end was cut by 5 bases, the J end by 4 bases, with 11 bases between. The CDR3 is CASSIPVATGELFF. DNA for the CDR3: TGTGCCAGCAGTATTCCAGTCGCCACCGGGGAGCTGTTTTTT.

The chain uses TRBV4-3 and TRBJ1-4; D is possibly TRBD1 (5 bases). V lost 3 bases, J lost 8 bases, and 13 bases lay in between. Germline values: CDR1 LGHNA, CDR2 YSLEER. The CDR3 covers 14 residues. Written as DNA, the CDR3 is TGCGCCAGCAGCCAGGTCCGACAGAGCGAAAAACTGTTTTTT. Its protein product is CASSQVRQSEKLFF.

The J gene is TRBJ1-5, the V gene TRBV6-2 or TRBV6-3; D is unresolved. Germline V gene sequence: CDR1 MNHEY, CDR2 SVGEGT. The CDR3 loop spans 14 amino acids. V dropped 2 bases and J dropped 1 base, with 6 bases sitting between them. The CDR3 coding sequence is TGTGCCAGCAGTTACAGCATGAGCAATCAGCCCCAGCATTTT. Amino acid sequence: CASSYSMSNQPQHF.

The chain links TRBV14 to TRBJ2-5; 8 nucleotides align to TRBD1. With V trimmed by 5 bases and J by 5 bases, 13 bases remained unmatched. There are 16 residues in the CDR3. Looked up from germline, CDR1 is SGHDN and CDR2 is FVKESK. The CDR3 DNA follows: TGTGCCAGCAGCGACCTGATGACAGGGGCCTTGGAGACCCAGTACTTC. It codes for CASSDLMTGALETQYF.

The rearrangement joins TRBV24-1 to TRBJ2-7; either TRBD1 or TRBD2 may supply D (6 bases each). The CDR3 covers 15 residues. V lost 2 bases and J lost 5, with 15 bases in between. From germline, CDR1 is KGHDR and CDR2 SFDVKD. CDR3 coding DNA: TGTGCCACCAGTGATTGGGGGGCAGGGGAGCACGAGCAGTACTTC. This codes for CATSDWGAGEHEQYF.

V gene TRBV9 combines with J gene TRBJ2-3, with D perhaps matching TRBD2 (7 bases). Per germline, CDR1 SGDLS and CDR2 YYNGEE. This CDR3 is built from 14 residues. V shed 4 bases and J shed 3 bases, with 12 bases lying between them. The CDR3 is CASSLGGGTDTQYF. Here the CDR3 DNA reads TGTGCCAGCAGCCTAGGGGGGGGGACAGATACGCAGTATTTT.

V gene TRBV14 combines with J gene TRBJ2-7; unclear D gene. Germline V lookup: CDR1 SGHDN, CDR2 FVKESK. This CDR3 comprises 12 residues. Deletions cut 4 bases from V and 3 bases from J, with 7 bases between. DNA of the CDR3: TGTGCCAGCAGCCGTCAGGTCTACGAGCAGTACTTC. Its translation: CASSRQVYEQYF.

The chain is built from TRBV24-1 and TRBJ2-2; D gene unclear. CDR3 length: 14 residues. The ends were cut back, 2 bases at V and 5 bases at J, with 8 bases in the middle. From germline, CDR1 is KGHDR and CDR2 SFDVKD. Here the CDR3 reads CATSDYPGTGELFF. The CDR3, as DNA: TGTGCCACCAGTGATTACCCAGGTACCGGGGAGCTGTTTTTT.

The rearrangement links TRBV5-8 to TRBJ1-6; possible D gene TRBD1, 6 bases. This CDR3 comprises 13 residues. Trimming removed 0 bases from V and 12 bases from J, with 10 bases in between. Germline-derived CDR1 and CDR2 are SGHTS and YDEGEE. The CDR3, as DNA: TGTGCCAGCAGCTTGGACACAGGGAGACCCCTCCACTTT. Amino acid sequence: CASSLDTGRPLHF.

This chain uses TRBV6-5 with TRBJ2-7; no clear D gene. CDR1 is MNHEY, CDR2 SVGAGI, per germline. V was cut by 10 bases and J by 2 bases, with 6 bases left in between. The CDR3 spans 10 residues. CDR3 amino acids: CATGTYEQYF. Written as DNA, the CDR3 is TGTGCCACCGGAACCTACGAGCAGTACTTC.

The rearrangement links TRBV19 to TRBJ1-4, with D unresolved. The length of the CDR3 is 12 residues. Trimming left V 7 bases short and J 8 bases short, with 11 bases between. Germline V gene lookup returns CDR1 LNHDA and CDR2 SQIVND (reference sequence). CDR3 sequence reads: CASTDRPEKLFF. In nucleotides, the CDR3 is TGTGCCAGTACCGATCGCCCGGAAAAACTGTTTTTT. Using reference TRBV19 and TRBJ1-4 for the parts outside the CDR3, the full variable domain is DGGITQSPKYLFRKEGQNVTLSCEQNLNHDAMYWYRQDPGQGLRLIYYSQIVNDFQKGDIAEGYSVSREKKESFPLTVTSAQKNPTAFYLCASTDRPEKLFFGSGTQLSVL.

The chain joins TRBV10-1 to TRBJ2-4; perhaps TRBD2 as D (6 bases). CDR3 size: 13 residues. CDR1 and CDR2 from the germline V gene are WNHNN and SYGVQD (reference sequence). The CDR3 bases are TGCGCAAAACGGAGGGGAGCCAAAAACATTCAGTACTTC. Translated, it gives CAKRRGAKNIQYF.

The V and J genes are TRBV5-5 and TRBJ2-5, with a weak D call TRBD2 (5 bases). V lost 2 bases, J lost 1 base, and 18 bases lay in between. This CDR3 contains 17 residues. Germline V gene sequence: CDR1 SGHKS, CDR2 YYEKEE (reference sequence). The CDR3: CASSFDPGSWIQETQYF. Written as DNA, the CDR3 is TGTGCCAGCAGCTTCGACCCTGGGAGTTGGATCCAAGAGACCCAGTACTTC. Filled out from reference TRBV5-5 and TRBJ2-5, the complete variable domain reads DAGVTQSPTHLIKTRGQQVTLRCSPISGHKSVSWYQQVLGQGPQFIFQYYEKEERGRGNFPDRFSARQFPNYSSELNVNALLLGDSALYLCASSFDPGSWIQETQYFGPGTRLLVL.

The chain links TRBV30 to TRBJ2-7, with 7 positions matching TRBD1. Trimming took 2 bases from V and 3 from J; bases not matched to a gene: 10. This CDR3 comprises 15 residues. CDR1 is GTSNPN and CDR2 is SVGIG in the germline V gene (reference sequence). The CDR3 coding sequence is TGTGCCTGGAGTATCGGCAGGGGGAATTTCTACGAGCAGTACTTC. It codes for CAWSIGRGNFYEQYF. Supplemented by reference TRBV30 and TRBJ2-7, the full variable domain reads SQTIHQWPATLVQPVGSPLSLECTVEGTSNPNLYWYRQAAGRGLQLLFYSVGIGQISSEVPQNLSASRPQDRQFILSSKKLLLSDSGFYLCAWSIGRGNFYEQYFGPGTRLTVT.

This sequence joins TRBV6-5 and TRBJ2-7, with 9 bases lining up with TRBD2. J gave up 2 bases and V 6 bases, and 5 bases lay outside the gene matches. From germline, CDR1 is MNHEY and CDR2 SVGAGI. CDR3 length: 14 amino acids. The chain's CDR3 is CASRERGAAYEQYF. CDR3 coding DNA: TGTGCCAGCAGGGAGCGGGGGGCCGCCTACGAGCAGTACTTC.

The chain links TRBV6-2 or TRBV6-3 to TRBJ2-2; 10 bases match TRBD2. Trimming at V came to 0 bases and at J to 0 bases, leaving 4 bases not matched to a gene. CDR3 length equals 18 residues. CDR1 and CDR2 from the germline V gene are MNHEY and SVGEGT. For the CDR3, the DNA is TGTGCCAGCAGTTACTCGTTGCTAGCGGGGGCGAACACCGGGGAGCTGTTTTTT. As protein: CASSYSLLAGANTGELFF.

CDR3 nucleotides: TGTGCCAGCAGCGCCCTGCCCAGGGGCCAAGAGACCCAGTACTTC. Its protein is CASSALPRGQETQYF. The rearrangement links TRBV7-8 to TRBJ2-5, with D tentatively TRBD1 (6 bases). Germline lookup yields CDR1 SGHVS and CDR2 FQNEAQ. The CDR3 spans 15 residues. Trimming took 5 bases from V and 1 from J, leaving 14 bases between them.

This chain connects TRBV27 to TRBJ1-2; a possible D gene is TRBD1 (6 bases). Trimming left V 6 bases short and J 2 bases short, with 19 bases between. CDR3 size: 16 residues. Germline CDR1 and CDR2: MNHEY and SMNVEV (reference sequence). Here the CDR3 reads CASSSIQGVANYGYTF. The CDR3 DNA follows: TGTGCCAGCAGCTCTATACAGGGTGTAGCCAACTATGGCTACACCTTC.

The CDR3 spells CSAEGGRGTGELFF. CDR3 nucleotide sequence: TGCAGCGCCGAGGGGGGAAGGGGCACCGGGGAGCTGTTTTTT. V is TRBV29-1 and J is TRBJ2-2; TRBD1 or TRBD2 may be the D gene (6 bases each). Germline V gene data show CDR1 as SQVTM and CDR2 as ANQGSEA. The CDR3 covers 14 residues. Trimming cost V 7 bases and J 4 bases, with 16 bases left between them.

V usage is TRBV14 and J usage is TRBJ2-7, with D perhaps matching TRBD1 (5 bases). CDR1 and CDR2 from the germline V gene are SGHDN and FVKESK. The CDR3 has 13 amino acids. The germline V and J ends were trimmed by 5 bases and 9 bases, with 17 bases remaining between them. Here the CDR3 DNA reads TGTGCCAGCAGCTCCGGACATCGGTTCGGGCAGTACTTC. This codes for CASSSGHRFGQYF.

The CDR3 region has the DNA TGTGCCAGCAGCCAAGAATACAGGAGACACACTGAAGCTTTCTTT. This encodes CASSQEYRRHTEAFF. The chain combines TRBV14 with TRBJ1-1, with D perhaps TRBD1 (5 bases). The length of the CDR3 is 15 residues. Germline-derived CDR1 and CDR2 are SGHDN and FVKESK. Trimming stripped 0 bases from V and 3 bases from J, with 11 bases between.